This T cell receptor beta chain was observed in a study of T-cell memory formation after mild COVID-19. CDR1 MNHNY and CDR2 SVGAGI come from the germline V gene (reference sequence). This CDR3 has 17 residues. V gave up 6 bases and J gave up 3 bases, with 20 bases separating them. This clonotype was observed a handful of times. Its antigen is as yet unknown. Study results and caveats: CM and EM subsets held most contracting CD4+ clones; EMRA held CD8+ ones.

Constant-segment primers served in 5'RACE that generated TCR alpha and TCR beta cDNA libraries bearing sample barcodes and UMIs. TCRdb processed the 5' RACE reads anew with MiXCR; each CDR3 protein has one entry. The sample includes more than 300,000 distinct CDR3 sequences, roughly an eighth seen only once; the top ten take 20% to 25%. Sequenced input: PBMCs or a T cell subset sorted from them (not recorded which). V and J are TRBV6-6 and TRBJ2-2; possibly TRBD1 for D (6 bases). This receptor was taken from a man between 18 and 29 years old who had mild COVID-19 (a few samples of this study predate the infection). Cell type and time point are not known. The CDR3 DNA reads as TGTGCCAGCAGCTACGTGACAGGTCCCTGGGACACCGGGGAGCTGTTTTTT. Protein product: CASSYVTGPWDTGELFF.